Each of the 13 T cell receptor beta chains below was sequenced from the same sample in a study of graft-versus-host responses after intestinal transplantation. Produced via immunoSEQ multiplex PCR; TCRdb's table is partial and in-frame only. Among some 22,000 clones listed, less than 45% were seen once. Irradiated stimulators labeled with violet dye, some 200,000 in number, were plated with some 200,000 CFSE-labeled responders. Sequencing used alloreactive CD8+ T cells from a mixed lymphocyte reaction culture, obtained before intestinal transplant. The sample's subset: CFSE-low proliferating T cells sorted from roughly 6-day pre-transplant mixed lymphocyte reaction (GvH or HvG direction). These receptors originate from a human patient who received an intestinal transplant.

This CDR3 is CATQQNSLVAFF. CDR3 nucleotides: TGTGCCACTCAACAGAATTCTCTTGTAGCTTTCTTT. V gene TRBV28 combines with J gene TRBJ1-1; D uncertain. Trimming pared 10 bases from V and 10 bases from J, leaving 19 bases between. The CDR3 runs 12 residues. CDR1 is MDHEN, CDR2 SYDVKM, per germline.

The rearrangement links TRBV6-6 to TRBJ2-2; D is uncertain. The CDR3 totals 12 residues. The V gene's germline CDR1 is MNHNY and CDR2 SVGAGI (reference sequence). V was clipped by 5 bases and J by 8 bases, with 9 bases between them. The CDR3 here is CASSQPVGELFF. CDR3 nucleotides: TGTGCCAGCAGTCAACCTGTGGGGGAGCTGTTTTTT.

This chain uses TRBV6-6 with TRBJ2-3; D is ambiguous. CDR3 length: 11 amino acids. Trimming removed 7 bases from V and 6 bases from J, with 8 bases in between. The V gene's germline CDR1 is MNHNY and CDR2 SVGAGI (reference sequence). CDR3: CASTSGDTQYF. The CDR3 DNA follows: TGTGCCAGCACCTCCGGGGATACGCAGTATTTT.

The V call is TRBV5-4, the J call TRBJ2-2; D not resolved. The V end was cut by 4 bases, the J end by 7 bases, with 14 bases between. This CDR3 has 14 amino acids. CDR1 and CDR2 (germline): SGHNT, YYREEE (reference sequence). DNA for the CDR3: TGTGCCAGCAGCCCAGGATTGGTGGACGGGGAGCTGTTTTTT. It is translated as CASSPGLVDGELFF.

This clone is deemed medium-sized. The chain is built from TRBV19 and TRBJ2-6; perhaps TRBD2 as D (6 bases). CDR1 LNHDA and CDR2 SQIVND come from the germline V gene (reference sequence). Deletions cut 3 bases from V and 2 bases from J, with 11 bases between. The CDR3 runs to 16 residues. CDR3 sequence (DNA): TGTGCCAGTAGTATTGGACTAAATGCTGGGGCCAACGTCCTGACTTTC. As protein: CASSIGLNAGANVLTF.

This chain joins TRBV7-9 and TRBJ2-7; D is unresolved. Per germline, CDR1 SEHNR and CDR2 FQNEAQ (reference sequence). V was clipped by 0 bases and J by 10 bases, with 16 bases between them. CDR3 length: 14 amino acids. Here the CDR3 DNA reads TGTGCCAGCAGCTTAGCTCAAGCGAGCAACTCCCAGTACTTC. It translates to CASSLAQASNSQYF.

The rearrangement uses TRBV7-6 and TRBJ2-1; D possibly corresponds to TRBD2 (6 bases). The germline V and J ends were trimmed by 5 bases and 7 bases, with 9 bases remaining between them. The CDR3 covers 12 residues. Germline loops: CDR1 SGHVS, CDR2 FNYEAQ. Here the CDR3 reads CASSDLANEQFF. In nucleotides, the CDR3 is TGTGCCAGCAGCGACCTAGCGAATGAGCAGTTCTTC.

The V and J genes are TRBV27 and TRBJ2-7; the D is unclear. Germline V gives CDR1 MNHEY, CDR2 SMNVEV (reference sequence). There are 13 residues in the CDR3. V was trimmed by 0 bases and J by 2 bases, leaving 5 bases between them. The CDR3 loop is CASSLSAAYEQYF. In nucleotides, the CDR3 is TGTGCCAGCAGTTTATCGGCAGCCTACGAGCAGTACTTC.

The CDR3 nucleotides read TGCGCCAGCAGACAGGCCGAGCAAGAGACCCAGTACTTC. Protein sequence: CASRQAEQETQYF. The genes are TRBV5-1 and TRBJ2-5; TRBD1 might be the D (5 bases). CDR3 length: 13 residues. V was cut by 5 bases and J by 2 bases, with 10 bases left in between. In germline, CDR1 is SGHRS, CDR2 YFSETQ.

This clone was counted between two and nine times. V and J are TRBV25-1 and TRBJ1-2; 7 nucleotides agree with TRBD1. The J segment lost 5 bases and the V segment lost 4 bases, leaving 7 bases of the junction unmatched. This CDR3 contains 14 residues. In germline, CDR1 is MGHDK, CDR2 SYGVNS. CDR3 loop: CASSGAQGGYGYTF. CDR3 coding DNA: TGTGCCAGCAGTGGTGCCCAGGGGGGGTATGGCTACACCTTC.

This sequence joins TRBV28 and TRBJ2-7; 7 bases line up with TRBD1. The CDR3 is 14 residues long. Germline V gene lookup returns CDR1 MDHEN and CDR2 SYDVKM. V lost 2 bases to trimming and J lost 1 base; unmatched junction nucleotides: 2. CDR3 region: CASSLTGQSYEQYF. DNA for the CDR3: TGTGCCAGCAGTTTAACGGGACAGTCCTACGAGCAGTACTTC. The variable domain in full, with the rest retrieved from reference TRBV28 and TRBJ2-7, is DVKVTQSSRYLVKRTGEKVFLECVQDMDHENMFWYRQDPGLGLRLIYFSYDVKMKEKGDIPEGYSVSREKKERFSLILESASTNQTSMYLCASSLTGQSYEQYFGPGTRLTVT.

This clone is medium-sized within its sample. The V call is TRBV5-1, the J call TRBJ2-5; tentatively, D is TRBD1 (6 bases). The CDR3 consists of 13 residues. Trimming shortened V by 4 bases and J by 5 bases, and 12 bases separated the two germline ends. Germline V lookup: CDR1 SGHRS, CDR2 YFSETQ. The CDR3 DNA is TGCGCCAGCAGCGCACAGGGATGGGAGACCCAGTACTTC. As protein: CASSAQGWETQYF.

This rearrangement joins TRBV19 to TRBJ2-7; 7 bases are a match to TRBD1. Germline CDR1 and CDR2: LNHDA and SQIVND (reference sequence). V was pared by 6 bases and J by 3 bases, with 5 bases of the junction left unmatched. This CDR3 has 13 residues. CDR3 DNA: TGTGCCAGTAGCAGGGGACAGAACTACGAGCAGTACTTC. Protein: CASSRGQNYEQYF.